One sample yielded the 32 T cell receptor beta chains listed below, sequenced in a study of shared clonotypes between healthy human individuals. The method was immunoSEQ multiplex PCR; TCRdb's version includes in-frame clones alone and lacks a portion of them. The sample carries about 670,000 clones, about three quarters recorded once. The source material was memory CD4+ T cells sorted from blood. Subset given: CD45RA-negative fraction. All receptors come from a woman aged 30 to 39 in good health.

In DNA form, the CDR3 reads TGCGCCAGCAGCCCCCCTCTCCGGGCAGGCGCCTACAATGAGCAGTTCTTC. Amino acids: CASSPPLRAGAYNEQFF. The chain combines TRBV5-1 with TRBJ2-1; no firm D call. The length of the CDR3 is 17 residues. Germline V gives CDR1 SGHRS, CDR2 YFSETQ. Deletions cut 4 bases from V and 2 bases from J, with 19 bases between.

This sequence joins TRBV5-8 and TRBJ2-7; 9 bases fit TRBD1. The CDR3 has 16 amino acids. V was clipped by 0 bases and J by 2 bases; unmatched bases: 6. In germline, CDR1 is SGHTS, CDR2 YDEGEE. The CDR3 loop is CASSLAWGTGTYEQYF. In nucleotides, the CDR3 is TGTGCCAGCAGCTTGGCGTGGGGGACAGGGACCTACGAGCAGTACTTC.

This chain connects TRBV11-2 to TRBJ2-1, with D unclear. The germline CDR1 and CDR2 sequences are SGHAT and FQNNGV. Between the trimmed V and J ends, which lost 5 bases and 4 bases, there was a span of 15 bases. There are 15 residues in the CDR3. As DNA, the CDR3 is TGTGCCAGCAGCCCCGGTGCTTCGACTTACAATGAGCAGTTCTTC. This sequence encodes CASSPGASTYNEQFF.

The chain combines TRBV15 with TRBJ1-1; D is unclear. The CDR3 totals 15 residues. The germline V and J ends were trimmed by 5 bases and 4 bases, with 17 bases remaining between them. Germline CDR1 LNHNV, CDR2 YYDKDF (reference sequence). CDR3 bases: TGTGCCACCAGCCCGTCTCGGCTAGGGATCACTGAAGCTTTCTTT. Its translation: CATSPSRLGITEAFF.

The rearrangement links TRBV9 to TRBJ1-2; the match to TRBD1 covers 9 bases. The CDR3 sequence is 17 residues long. V lost 3 bases and J lost 4; bases outside the gene matches: 13. Germline-derived CDR1 and CDR2 are SGDLS and YYNGEE. Here the CDR3 reads CASSGRTGDWLPYGYTF. CDR3 nucleotides: TGTGCCAGCAGCGGACGGACAGGGGATTGGTTACCCTATGGCTACACCTTC.

This CDR3 is CASSPVPSSYEQYF. CDR3 DNA sequence: TGTGCCAGCAGCCCCGTACCCAGCTCCTACGAGCAGTACTTC. The chain combines TRBV6-6 with TRBJ2-7; D uncertain. V dropped 6 bases and J dropped 0 bases, with 12 bases sitting between them. Germline V gene lookup returns CDR1 MNHNY and CDR2 SVGAGI (reference sequence). This CDR3 is built from 14 residues.

The chain couples TRBV28 to TRBJ2-7; D possibly corresponds to TRBD2 (7 bases). V lost 3 bases and J 5 bases, leaving 23 bases between the germline ends. The CDR3 runs to 17 residues. Germline V gene lookup returns CDR1 MDHEN and CDR2 SYDVKM. The CDR3: CASSFALGAGAPHEQYF. The DNA of the CDR3 is TGTGCCAGCAGTTTCGCGCTGGGGGCGGGAGCTCCCCACGAGCAGTACTTC. Combining the CDR3 with reference TRBV28 and TRBJ2-7 gives the whole variable domain DVKVTQSSRYLVKRTGEKVFLECVQDMDHENMFWYRQDPGLGLRLIYFSYDVKMKEKGDIPEGYSVSREKKERFSLILESASTNQTSMYLCASSFALGAGAPHEQYFGPGTRLTVT.

The chain has TRBV5-1 and TRBJ2-3; possibly TRBD1 or TRBD2 for D (5 bases each). The CDR3 runs to 16 residues. V was clipped by 1 base and J by 1 base, with 13 bases between them. The V gene's germline CDR1 is SGHRS and CDR2 YFSETQ. CDR3 residues: CASSLLGRGGTDTQYF. CDR3 sequence (DNA): TGCGCCAGCAGCTTGCTCGGGCGAGGGGGCACAGATACGCAGTATTTT.

The table lists this clone with a few counts. The V and J genes are TRBV29-1 and TRBJ2-7; TRBD2 agrees at 9 bases. After removal of 4 bases from V and 6 bases from J, the junction contained 7 bases not matched to a gene. This CDR3 is 13 amino acids long. Germline V gives CDR1 SQVTM, CDR2 ANQGSEA. The CDR3 reads CSVALAGGGEQYF. The CDR3, as DNA: TGCAGCGTTGCGCTTGCGGGAGGGGGCGAGCAGTACTTC.

J is TRBJ2-2 and V is TRBV20-1, with D perhaps TRBD2 (5 bases). Germline CDR1 DFQATT, CDR2 SNEGSKA (reference sequence). V lost 6 bases and J lost 6, with 8 bases in between. This CDR3 spans 11 amino acids. Here the CDR3 reads CSASRAGELFF. DNA for the CDR3: TGCAGTGCCTCGAGGGCCGGGGAGCTGTTTTTT.

CDR3 in amino acids: CASSTGQMNTEAFF. As DNA, the CDR3 is TGTGCCAGCAGCACGGGACAGATGAACACTGAAGCTTTCTTT. This chain joins TRBV5-4 and TRBJ1-1, with TRBD1 matching 7 bases. Germline V gene lookup returns CDR1 SGHNT and CDR2 YYREEE (reference sequence). The ends lost 4 bases at V and 0 bases at J; junction bases unmatched: 3. There are 14 residues in the CDR3.

The V and J genes are TRBV9 and TRBJ2-7; 10 bases fit TRBD2. Germline V gives CDR1 SGDLS, CDR2 YYNGEE. The V gene end was trimmed by 1 base and the J gene end by 2 bases; junction bases not matched to a gene: 3. This CDR3 comprises 15 residues. The CDR3: CASSVTSGAPYEQYF. The CDR3 DNA follows: TGTGCCAGCAGCGTAACTAGCGGGGCCCCCTACGAGCAGTACTTC.

A remark on this clone: Other DNA sequences from this sample encode an identical CDR3 as well. The V and J genes are TRBV6-4 and TRBJ1-5; weak D call: TRBD1 (5 bases). V was pared by 4 bases and J by 2 bases, with 6 bases between. This CDR3 is 13 amino acids long. Looked up from germline, CDR1 is MRHNA and CDR2 is SNTAGT. In DNA form, the CDR3 reads TGTGCCAGCAGTGTGACAGGCAATCAGCCCCAGCATTTT. Amino acids: CASSVTGNQPQHF.

The chain recombines TRBV6-5 with TRBJ1-5, with D maybe TRBD1 (5 bases). The CDR3 has 15 amino acids. CDR1 is MNHEY, CDR2 SVGAGI, per germline. V was pared by 0 bases and J by 5 bases, with 11 bases between. The CDR3 loop reads CASSYSWDGDQPQHF. In DNA, the CDR3 is TGTGCCAGCAGTTACTCGTGGGACGGAGATCAGCCCCAGCATTTT.

This clone has more than one count but fewer than ten. The chain combines TRBV30 with TRBJ2-7; D uncertain. The V end lost 1 base, the J end lost 7 bases, and 8 bases lay between the germline ends. Germline V lookup: CDR1 GTSNPN, CDR2 SVGIG (reference sequence). CDR3 length: 11 residues. CDR3 loop: CAWSAYVEQYF. CDR3 bases: TGTGCCTGGAGTGCATACGTTGAGCAGTACTTC.

CDR3 sequence: CASSLVTGNYGYTF. The CDR3, as DNA: TGTGCCAGCAGCTTAGTCACAGGGAACTATGGCTACACCTTC. V gene TRBV5-6 combines with J gene TRBJ1-2, with a possible D match to TRBD1 (6 bases). Germline CDR1 is SGHDT and CDR2 is YYEEEE. The CDR3 is 14 residues long. With 2 bases removed from V and 2 bases from J, the gap between germline ends came to 10 bases. The whole variable domain, remainder taken from reference TRBV5-6 and TRBJ1-2, is DAGVTQSPTHLIKTRGQQVTLRCSPKSGHDTVSWYQQALGQGPQFIFQYYEEEERQRGNFPDRFSGHQFPNYSSELNVNALLLGDSALYLCASSLVTGNYGYTFGSGTRLTVV.

The genes are TRBV2 and TRBJ2-2; D is unclear. V dropped 2 bases and J dropped 5 bases, with 6 bases sitting between them. CDR3 length: 13 amino acids. Germline-derived CDR1 and CDR2 are SNHLY and FYNNEI. The CDR3 loop is CASSERVTGELFF. The CDR3 coding sequence is TGTGCCAGCAGTGAAAGAGTGACCGGGGAGCTGTTTTTT. Filled out from reference TRBV2 and TRBJ2-2, the complete variable domain reads EPEVTQTPSHQVTQMGQEVILRCVPISNHLYFYWYRQILGQKVEFLVSFYNNEISEKSEIFDDQFSVERPDGSNFTLKIRSTKLEDSAMYFCASSERVTGELFFGEGSRLTVL.

The gene calls are TRBV5-4 and TRBJ2-1; a possible D gene is TRBD1 (6 bases). This CDR3 comprises 15 residues. V lost 4 bases and J 2 bases, leaving 13 bases between the germline ends. The germline CDR1 and CDR2 sequences are SGHNT and YYREEE (reference sequence). This CDR3 is CASSNTGQAYNEQFF. The DNA of the CDR3 is TGTGCCAGCAGCAATACAGGGCAGGCCTACAATGAGCAGTTCTTC.

The rearrangement links TRBV30 to TRBJ2-7, with D possibly TRBD1 on 5 matching bases. V lost 2 bases and J 6 bases, leaving 11 bases between the germline ends. CDR1 is GTSNPN and CDR2 is SVGIG in the germline V gene (reference sequence). The CDR3 spans 12 residues. The CDR3 reads CAWSSAGIEQYF. The CDR3 region has the DNA TGTGCCTGGAGTTCCGCAGGGATCGAGCAGTACTTC.

CDR3: CASSFASGGIYNEQFF. In DNA, the CDR3 is TGTGCCAGCAGCTTCGCTAGCGGGGGGATTTACAATGAGCAGTTCTTC. V and J are TRBV7-2 and TRBJ2-1; 11 bases are shared with TRBD2. Unmatched junction bases numbered 5, after V lost 3 bases and J lost 4 bases. CDR1 and CDR2 from the germline V gene are SGHTA and FQGNSA. The CDR3 extends over 16 amino acids.

The chain is built from TRBV9 and TRBJ2-7, with TRBD2 matching over 9 bases. The CDR3 contains 15 residues. Per the germline V gene, CDR1 is SGDLS and CDR2 is YYNGEE. Germline trimming cut 3 bases from V and 6 bases from J; bases unmatched to any gene: 10. The CDR3 DNA reads TGTGCCAGCAGCGCCGGACTAGCGAGGGTTTCCGAGCAGTACTTC. Its translation: CASSAGLARVSEQYF.

Only a few counts were recorded for this clone. V usage is TRBV6-1 and J usage is TRBJ1-5, with TRBD1 matching 9 bases. The CDR3 sequence is 15 residues long. V shed 6 bases, J shed 6 bases, and the junction held 9 bases outside the gene matches. The germline CDR1 and CDR2 sequences are MNHNS and SASEGT. The CDR3 DNA reads TGTGCCAGCAGCGAACAGGGGGCAGTCGGTCAGCCCCAGCATTTT. Encoded protein: CASSEQGAVGQPQHF.

The rearrangement links TRBV6-5 to TRBJ2-6; D may be TRBD1 or TRBD2 (5 bases each). CDR3 size: 15 residues. Per germline, CDR1 MNHEY and CDR2 SVGAGI. V was pared by 6 bases and J by 0 bases, with 9 bases between. For the CDR3, the DNA is TGTGCCAGCAGGGGACCTAACTCTGGGGCCAACGTCCTGACTTTC. The encoded protein is CASRGPNSGANVLTF.

The chain is built from TRBV4-2 and TRBJ1-2, with D uncertain. Germline-derived CDR1 and CDR2 are LGHNA and YNFKEQ. The germline V and J ends were trimmed by 0 bases and 2 bases, with 10 bases remaining between them. The CDR3 loop spans 15 amino acids. CDR3 nucleotides: TGTGCCAGCAGCCAAGATTCGCGGCGAAACTATGGCTACACCTTC. This encodes CASSQDSRRNYGYTF.

The chain employs TRBV10-2 and TRBJ2-7, with 7 bases matching TRBD1. Germline trimming cut 3 bases from V and 5 bases from J; bases unmatched to any gene: 4. Germline lookup yields CDR1 WSHSY and CDR2 SAAADI. The CDR3 is made up of 13 amino acids. The CDR3 DNA reads TGCGCCAGCAGTGAATACAGGGGAAACGAGCAGTACTTC. Protein product: CASSEYRGNEQYF.

The chain is built from TRBV9 and TRBJ2-7, with TRBD1 matching 7 bases. J was trimmed by 4 bases and V by 0 bases; bases with no gene match: 7. Looked up from germline, CDR1 is SGDLS and CDR2 is YYNGEE. The CDR3 is made up of 15 amino acids. The CDR3 nucleotides read TGTGCCAGCAGCGTAGGTGCGACAGGGAAATACGAGCAGTACTTC. Residues: CASSVGATGKYEQYF.

This clone was counted only a few times. The chain uses TRBV19 and TRBJ2-2; no clear D. V was trimmed by 3 bases and J by 3 bases, leaving 2 bases between them. The CDR3 extends over 12 amino acids. From germline, CDR1 is LNHDA and CDR2 SQIVND (reference sequence). The CDR3 nucleotides are TGTGCCAGTAGTATTCACACCGGGGAGCTGTTTTTT. It codes for CASSIHTGELFF.

This chain uses TRBV5-1 with TRBJ2-7; 11 nucleotides agree with TRBD2. With 1 base clipped from V and 3 bases from J, the junction kept 6 bases outside the gene matches. CDR3 length: 16 residues. CDR1 SGHRS and CDR2 YFSETQ come from the germline V gene. CDR3 sequence: CASSLKLAGVNYEQYF. The CDR3, as DNA: TGCGCCAGCAGCTTGAAACTAGCGGGAGTTAACTACGAGCAGTACTTC.

The chain links TRBV5-1 to TRBJ2-7; D gene ambiguous. Germline loops: CDR1 SGHRS, CDR2 YFSETQ. Trimming cost V 1 base and J 0 bases, with 8 bases left between them. The CDR3 loop spans 14 amino acids. The CDR3 nucleotides are TGCGCCAGCAGCTTGATTCCGGACTCCTACGAGCAGTACTTC. Translation gives CASSLIPDSYEQYF.

The chain is built from TRBV5-1 and TRBJ2-1; 9 nucleotides agree with TRBD2. The junction had 6 bases not matched to a gene; V was cut back by 0 bases and J by 5 bases. The CDR3 is 16 amino acids. Germline lookup yields CDR1 SGHRS and CDR2 YFSETQ. For the CDR3, the DNA is TGCGCCAGCAGCTTGGAGCCTAGCGGGACTAACAATGAGCAGTTCTTC. This encodes CASSLEPSGTNNEQFF.

For this clone: This same CDR3 is encoded by further DNA sequences in the sample. V and J are TRBV5-1 and TRBJ2-1, with D perhaps matching TRBD2 (5 bases). Germline CDR1 is SGHRS and CDR2 is YFSETQ. With 0 bases removed from V and 2 bases from J, the gap between germline ends came to 9 bases. There are 15 residues in the CDR3. The CDR3 spells CASSLASSAYNEQFF. CDR3 DNA sequence: TGCGCCAGCAGCTTGGCCAGTAGCGCCTACAATGAGCAGTTCTTC.

This sequence joins TRBV20-1 and TRBJ2-5; unclear D gene. V shed 6 bases and J shed 5 bases, with 10 bases lying between them. The CDR3 extends over 11 amino acids. Germline assignment: CDR1 DFQATT and CDR2 SNEGSKA (reference sequence). The CDR3, as DNA: TGCAGTGCCCCCTTTCTGGAGACCCAGTACTTC. This gives the protein CSAPFLETQYF.